The text below deals with one T cell receptor (beta chain). The sample originates from a study of blood T cell repertoires in COVID-19. Overall study context: Italy, Spain and the United States were the sources of the convalescent and acute COVID-19 samples. Sources were T cells, B-cell-depleted T cells, or PBMCs; the material itself was cDNA or gDNA.

In the original processing: Reference gene primer amplification gave nucleated cell count estimates. Generated by immunoSEQ multiplex PCR, the TCRdb table keeps only in-frame clones and is missing some. Clonal size and the V and J genes are those of that table, whereas D and trimming came from the DNA. Of under 250,000 clones in the sample, approximately 85% were seen once. Seattle researchers signed up patients amid active infection and tracked them longitudinally. Trimming took 4 bases from V and 5 from J; bases not matched to a gene: 7. The CDR3 loop spans 14 amino acids. Germline loops: CDR1 SGHRS, CDR2 YFSETQ.

The clonotype originates from a man aged 50 to 59 with COVID-19, enrolled during active disease. What was sequenced was peripheral blood. The V and J genes are TRBV5-1 and TRBJ2-5; 8 bases map to TRBD1. The CDR3 DNA follows: TGCGCCAGCAGCACGGACAGGGCTATGGAGACCCAGTACTTC. Protein: CASSTDRAMETQYF. Combining the CDR3 with reference TRBV5-1 and TRBJ2-5 gives the whole variable domain KAGVTQTPRYLIKTRGQQVTLSCSPISGHRSVSWYQQTPGQGLQFLFEYFSETQRNKGNFPGRFSGRQFSNSRSEMNVSTLELGDSALYLCASSTDRAMETQYFGPGTRLLVL.